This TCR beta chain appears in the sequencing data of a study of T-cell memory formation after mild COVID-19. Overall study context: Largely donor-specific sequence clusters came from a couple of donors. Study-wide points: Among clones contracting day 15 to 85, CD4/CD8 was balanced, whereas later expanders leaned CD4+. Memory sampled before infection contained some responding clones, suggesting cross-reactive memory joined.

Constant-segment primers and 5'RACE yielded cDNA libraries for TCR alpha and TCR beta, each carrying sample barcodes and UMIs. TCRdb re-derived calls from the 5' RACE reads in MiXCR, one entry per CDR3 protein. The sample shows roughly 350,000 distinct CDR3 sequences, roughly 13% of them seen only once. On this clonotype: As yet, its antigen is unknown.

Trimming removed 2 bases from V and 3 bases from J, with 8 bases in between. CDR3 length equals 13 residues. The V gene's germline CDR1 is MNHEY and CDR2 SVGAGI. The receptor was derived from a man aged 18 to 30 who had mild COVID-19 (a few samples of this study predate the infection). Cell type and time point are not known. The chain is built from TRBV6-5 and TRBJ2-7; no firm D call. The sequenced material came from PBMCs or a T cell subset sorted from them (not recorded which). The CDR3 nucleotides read TGTGCCAGCAGTTACGACGGAATCTACGAGCAGTACTTC. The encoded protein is CASSYDGIYEQYF.